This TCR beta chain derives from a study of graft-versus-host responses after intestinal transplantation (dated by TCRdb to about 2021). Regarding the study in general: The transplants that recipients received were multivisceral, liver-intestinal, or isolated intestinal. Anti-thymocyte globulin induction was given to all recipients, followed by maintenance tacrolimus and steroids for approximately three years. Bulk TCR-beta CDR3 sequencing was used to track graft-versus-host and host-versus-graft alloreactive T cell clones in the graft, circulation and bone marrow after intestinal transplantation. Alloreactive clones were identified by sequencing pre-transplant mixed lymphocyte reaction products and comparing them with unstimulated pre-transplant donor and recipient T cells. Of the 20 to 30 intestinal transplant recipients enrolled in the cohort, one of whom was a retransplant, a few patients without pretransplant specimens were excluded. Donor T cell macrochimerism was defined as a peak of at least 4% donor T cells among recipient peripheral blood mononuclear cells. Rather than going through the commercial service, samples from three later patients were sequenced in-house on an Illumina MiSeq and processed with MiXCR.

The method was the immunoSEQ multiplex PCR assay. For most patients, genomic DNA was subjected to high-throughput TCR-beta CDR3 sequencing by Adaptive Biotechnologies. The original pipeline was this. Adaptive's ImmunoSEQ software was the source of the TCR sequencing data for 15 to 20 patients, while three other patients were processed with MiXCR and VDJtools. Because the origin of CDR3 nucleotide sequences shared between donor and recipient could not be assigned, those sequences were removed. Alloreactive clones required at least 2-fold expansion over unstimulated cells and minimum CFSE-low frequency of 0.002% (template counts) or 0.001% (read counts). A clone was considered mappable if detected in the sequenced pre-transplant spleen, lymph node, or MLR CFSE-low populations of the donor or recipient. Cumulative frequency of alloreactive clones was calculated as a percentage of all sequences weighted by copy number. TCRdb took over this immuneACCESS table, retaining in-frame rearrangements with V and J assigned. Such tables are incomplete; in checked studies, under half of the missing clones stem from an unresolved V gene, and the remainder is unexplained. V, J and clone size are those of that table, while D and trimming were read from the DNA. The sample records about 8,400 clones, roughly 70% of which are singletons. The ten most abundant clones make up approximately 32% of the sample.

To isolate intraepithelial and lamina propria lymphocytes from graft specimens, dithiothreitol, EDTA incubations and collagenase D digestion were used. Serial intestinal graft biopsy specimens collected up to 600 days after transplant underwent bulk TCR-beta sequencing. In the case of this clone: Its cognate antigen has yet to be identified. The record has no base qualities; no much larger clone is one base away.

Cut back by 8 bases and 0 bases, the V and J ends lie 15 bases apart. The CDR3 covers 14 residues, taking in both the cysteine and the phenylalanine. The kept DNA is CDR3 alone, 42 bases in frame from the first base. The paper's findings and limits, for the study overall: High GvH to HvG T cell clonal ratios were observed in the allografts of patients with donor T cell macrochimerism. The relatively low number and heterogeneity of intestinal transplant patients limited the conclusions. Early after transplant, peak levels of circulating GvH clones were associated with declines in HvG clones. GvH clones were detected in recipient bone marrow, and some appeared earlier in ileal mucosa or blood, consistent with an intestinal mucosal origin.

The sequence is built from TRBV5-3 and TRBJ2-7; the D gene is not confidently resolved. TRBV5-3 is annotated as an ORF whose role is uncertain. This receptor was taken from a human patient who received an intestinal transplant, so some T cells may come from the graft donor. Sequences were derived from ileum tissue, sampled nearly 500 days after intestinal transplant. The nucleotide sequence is TGTGCCAGCAGGTACAGAGCGTCCTCCTACGAGCAGTACTTC. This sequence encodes CASRYRASSYEQYF.